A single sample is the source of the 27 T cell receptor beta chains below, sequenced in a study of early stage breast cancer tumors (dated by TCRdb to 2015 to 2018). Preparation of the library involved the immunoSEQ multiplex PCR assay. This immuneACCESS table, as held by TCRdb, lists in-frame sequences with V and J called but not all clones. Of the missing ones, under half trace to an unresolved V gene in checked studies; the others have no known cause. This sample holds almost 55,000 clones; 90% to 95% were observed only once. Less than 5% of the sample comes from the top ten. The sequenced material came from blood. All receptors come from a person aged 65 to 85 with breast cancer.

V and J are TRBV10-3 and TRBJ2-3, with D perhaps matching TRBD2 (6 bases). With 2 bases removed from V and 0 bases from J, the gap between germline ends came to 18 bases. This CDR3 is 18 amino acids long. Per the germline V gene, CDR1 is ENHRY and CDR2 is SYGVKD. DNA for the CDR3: TGTGCCATCAGTGAGGTACTGGCCGGGACTGCTAGCACAGATACGCAGTATTTT. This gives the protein CAISEVLAGTASTDTQYF.

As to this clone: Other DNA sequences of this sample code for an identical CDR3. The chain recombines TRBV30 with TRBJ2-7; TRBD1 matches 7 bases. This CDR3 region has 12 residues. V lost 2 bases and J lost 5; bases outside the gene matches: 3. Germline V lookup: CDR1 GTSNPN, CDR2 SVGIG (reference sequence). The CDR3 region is CAWSRQGNEQYF. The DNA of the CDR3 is TGTGCCTGGAGTCGACAGGGTAACGAGCAGTACTTC.

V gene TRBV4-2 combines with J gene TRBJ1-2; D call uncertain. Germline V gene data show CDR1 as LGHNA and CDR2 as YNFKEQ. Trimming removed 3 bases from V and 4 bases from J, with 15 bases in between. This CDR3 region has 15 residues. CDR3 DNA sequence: TGTGCCAGCAGCCAGGGTAGTCAGGATAGCTATGGCTACACCTTC. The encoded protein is CASSQGSQDSYGYTF.

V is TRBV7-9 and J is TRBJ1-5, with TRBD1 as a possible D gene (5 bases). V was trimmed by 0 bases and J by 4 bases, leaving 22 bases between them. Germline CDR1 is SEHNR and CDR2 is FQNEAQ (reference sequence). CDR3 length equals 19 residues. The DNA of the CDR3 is TGTGCCAGCAGCTTAGCAACTGGTCAGGGTGGGTTTGGAAATCAGCCCCAGCATTTT. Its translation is CASSLATGQGGFGNQPQHF.

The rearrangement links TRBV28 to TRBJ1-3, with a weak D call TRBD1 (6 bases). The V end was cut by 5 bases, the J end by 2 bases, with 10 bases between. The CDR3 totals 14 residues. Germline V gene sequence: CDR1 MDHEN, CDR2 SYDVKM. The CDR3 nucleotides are TGTGCCAGCAGTCTCGACAGGCCTGGAAACACCATATATTTT. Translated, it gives CASSLDRPGNTIYF.

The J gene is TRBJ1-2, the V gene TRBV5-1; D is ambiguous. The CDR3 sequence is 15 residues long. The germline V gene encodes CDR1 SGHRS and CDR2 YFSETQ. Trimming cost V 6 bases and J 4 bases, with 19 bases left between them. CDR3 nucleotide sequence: TGCGCCAGCAAGACTCGGCCGTCTCAAGCCTATGGCTACACCTTC. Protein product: CASKTRPSQAYGYTF. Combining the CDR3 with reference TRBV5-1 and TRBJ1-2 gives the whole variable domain KAGVTQTPRYLIKTRGQQVTLSCSPISGHRSVSWYQQTPGQGLQFLFEYFSETQRNKGNFPGRFSGRQFSNSRSEMNVSTLELGDSALYLCASKTRPSQAYGYTFGSGTRLTVV.

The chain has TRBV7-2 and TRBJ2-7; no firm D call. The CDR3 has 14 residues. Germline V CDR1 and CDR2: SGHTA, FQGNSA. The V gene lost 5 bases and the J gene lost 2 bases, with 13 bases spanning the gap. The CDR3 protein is CASSPSIVPYEQYF. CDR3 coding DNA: TGTGCCAGCAGCCCTAGTATAGTCCCCTACGAGCAGTACTTC.

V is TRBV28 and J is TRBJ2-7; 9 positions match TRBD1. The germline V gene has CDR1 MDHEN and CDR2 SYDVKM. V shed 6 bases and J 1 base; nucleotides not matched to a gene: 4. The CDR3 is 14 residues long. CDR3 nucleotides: TGTGCCAGCAGCGTGACAGGGGGATCCTACGAGCAGTACTTC. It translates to CASSVTGGSYEQYF.

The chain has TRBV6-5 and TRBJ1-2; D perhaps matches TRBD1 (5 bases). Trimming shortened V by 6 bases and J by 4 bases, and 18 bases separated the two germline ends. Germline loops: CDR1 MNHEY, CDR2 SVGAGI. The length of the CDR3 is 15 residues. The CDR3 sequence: CASSQGTDSGYGYTF. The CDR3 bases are TGTGCCAGCAGCCAAGGAACCGACAGTGGCTATGGCTACACCTTC.

CDR3 bases: TGTGCCAGCAGTGCGTCCTTGACAGTCCAAGGCTACACCTTC. Residues: CASSASLTVQGYTF. The rearrangement links TRBV2 to TRBJ1-2, with D possibly being TRBD1 (5 bases). V was pared by 4 bases and J by 8 bases, with 17 bases between. This CDR3 region has 14 residues. Germline V CDR1 and CDR2: SNHLY, FYNNEI. The full variable domain, rest sourced from reference TRBV2 and TRBJ1-2, is EPEVTQTPSHQVTQMGQEVILRCVPISNHLYFYWYRQILGQKVEFLVSFYNNEISEKSEIFDDQFSVERPDGSNFTLKIRSTKLEDSAMYFCASSASLTVQGYTFGSGTRLTVV.

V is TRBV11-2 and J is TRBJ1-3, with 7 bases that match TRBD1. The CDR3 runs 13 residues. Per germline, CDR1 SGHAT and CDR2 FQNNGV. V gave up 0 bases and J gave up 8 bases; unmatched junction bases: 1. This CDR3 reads CASSLDRGDTIYF. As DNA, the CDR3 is TGTGCCAGCAGCTTAGACAGGGGGGACACCATATATTTT. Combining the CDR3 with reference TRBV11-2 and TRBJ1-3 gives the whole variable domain EAGVAQSPRYKIIEKRQSVAFWCNPISGHATLYWYQQILGQGPKLLIQFQNNGVVDDSQLPKDRFSAERLKGVDSTLKIQPAKLEDSAVYLCASSLDRGDTIYFGEGSWLTVV.

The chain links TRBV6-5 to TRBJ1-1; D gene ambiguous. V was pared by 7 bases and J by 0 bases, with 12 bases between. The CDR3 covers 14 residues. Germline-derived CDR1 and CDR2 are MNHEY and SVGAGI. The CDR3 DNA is TGTGCCAGCAAGAAACAGCCCATGAACACTGAAGCTTTCTTT. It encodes CASKKQPMNTEAFF.

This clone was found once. The CDR3 here is CASSGSRDEQYF. In nucleotides, the CDR3 is TGTGCCAGCAGTGGTTCGCGGGACGAGCAGTACTTC. V is TRBV2 and J is TRBJ2-7; the D gene is possibly TRBD2 (5 bases). V lost 4 bases and J 5 bases, leaving 9 bases between the germline ends. Germline values: CDR1 SNHLY, CDR2 FYNNEI. The CDR3 spans 12 residues.

CDR3 sequence: CASSDSTSGNTIYF. In DNA, the CDR3 is TGTGCCAGCTCGGACAGTACCTCTGGAAACACCATATATTTT. This chain connects TRBV11-3 to TRBJ1-3, with D perhaps TRBD1 (6 bases). Germline values: CDR1 SGHNT, CDR2 YENEEA. This CDR3 comprises 14 residues. V was pared by 8 bases and J by 0 bases, with 11 bases between.

Here the CDR3 DNA reads TGTGCCAGCAGCTTAGGGGTCGGGTCTGGAGAGACCCAGTACTTC. It translates to CASSLGVGSGETQYF. This rearrangement joins TRBV7-8 to TRBJ2-5; D gene uncertain. The germline V gene encodes CDR1 SGHVS and CDR2 FQNEAQ. Trimming took off 1 base at V and 4 bases at J, with 13 bases between the two ends. The CDR3 has 15 amino acids.

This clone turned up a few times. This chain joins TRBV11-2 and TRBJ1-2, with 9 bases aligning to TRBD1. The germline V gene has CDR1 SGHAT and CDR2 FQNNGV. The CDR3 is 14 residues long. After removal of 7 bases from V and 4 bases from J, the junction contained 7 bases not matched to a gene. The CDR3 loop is CASTPDRGGYGYTF. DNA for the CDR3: TGTGCCAGCACCCCGGACAGGGGAGGCTATGGCTACACCTTC.

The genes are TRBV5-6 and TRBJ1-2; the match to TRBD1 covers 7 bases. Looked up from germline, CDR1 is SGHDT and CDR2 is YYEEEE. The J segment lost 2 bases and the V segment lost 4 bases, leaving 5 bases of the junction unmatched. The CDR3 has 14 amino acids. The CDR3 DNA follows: TGTGCCAGCAGCCCGGGACAGATAAACTATGGCTACACCTTC. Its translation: CASSPGQINYGYTF.

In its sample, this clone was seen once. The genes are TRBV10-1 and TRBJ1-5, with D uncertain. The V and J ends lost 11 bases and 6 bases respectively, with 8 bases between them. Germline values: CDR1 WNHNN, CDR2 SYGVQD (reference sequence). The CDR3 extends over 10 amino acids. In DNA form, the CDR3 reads TGCGCCTATAGAGCTCAGCCCCAGCATTTT. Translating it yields CAYRAQPQHF.

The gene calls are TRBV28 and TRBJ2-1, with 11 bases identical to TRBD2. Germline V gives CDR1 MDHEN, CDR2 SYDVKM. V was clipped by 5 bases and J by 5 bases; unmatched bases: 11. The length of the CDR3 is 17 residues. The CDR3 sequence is CASSNSVLAGANNEQFF. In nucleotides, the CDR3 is TGTGCCAGCAGTAATAGTGTACTAGCGGGAGCAAACAATGAGCAGTTCTTC.

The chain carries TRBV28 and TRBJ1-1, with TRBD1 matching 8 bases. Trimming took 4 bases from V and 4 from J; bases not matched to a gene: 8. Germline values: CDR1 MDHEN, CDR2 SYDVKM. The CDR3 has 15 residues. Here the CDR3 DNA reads TGTGCCAGCAGTTACCGGACAGGGCGCGGCACTGAAGCTTTCTTT. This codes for CASSYRTGRGTEAFF.

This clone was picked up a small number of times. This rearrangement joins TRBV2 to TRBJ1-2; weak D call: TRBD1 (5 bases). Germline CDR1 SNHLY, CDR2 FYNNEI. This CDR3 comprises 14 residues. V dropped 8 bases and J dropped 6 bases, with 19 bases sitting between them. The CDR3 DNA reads TGTGCCAGCTCGGCCCCGGAGGGGCCACATGGCTACACCTTC. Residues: CASSAPEGPHGYTF.

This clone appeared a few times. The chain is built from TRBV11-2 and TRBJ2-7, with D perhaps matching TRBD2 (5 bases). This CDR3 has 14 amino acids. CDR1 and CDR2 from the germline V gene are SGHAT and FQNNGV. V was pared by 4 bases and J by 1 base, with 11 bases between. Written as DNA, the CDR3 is TGTGCCAGCAGCTCCAATCGGGGATCCTACGAGCAGTACTTC. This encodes CASSSNRGSYEQYF. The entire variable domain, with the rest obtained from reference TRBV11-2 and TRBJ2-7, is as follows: EAGVAQSPRYKIIEKRQSVAFWCNPISGHATLYWYQQILGQGPKLLIQFQNNGVVDDSQLPKDRFSAERLKGVDSTLKIQPAKLEDSAVYLCASSSNRGSYEQYFGPGTRLTVT.

CDR3: CASSQAGGPREQYF. CDR3 bases: TGTGCCAGCAGCCAAGCGGGAGGGCCGAGGGAGCAGTACTTC. The chain carries TRBV14 and TRBJ2-7; 8 positions match TRBD2. The ends lost 1 base at V and 7 bases at J; junction bases unmatched: 6. Germline V CDR1 and CDR2: SGHDN, FVKESK. There are 14 residues in the CDR3. The full variable domain, rest sourced from reference TRBV14 and TRBJ2-7, is EAGVTQFPSHSVIEKGQTVTLRCDPISGHDNLYWYRRVMGKEIKFLLHFVKESKQDESGMPNNRFLAERTGGTYSTLKVQPAELEDSGVYFCASSQAGGPREQYFGPGTRLTVT.

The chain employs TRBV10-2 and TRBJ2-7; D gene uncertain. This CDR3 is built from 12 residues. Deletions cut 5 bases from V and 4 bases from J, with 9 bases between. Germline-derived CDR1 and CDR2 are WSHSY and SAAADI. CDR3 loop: CASSRDTYEQYF. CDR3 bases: TGCGCCAGCAGTAGAGACACTTACGAGCAGTACTTC.

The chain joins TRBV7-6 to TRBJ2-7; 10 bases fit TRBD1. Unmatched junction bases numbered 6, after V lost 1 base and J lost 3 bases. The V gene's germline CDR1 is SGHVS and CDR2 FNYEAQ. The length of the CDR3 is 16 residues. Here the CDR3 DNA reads TGTGCCAGCAGCTTAGAGGGGACAGGGGAATACTACGAGCAGTACTTC. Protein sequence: CASSLEGTGEYYEQYF.

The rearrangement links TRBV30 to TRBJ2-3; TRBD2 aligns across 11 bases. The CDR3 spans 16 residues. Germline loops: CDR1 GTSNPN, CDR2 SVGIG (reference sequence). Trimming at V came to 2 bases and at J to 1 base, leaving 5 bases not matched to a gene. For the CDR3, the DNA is TGTGCCTGGAGTCTCGGGACTAGCGGCCGCACAGATACGCAGTATTTT. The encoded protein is CAWSLGTSGRTDTQYF.

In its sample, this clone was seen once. DNA for the CDR3: TGTGCCAGCAGCGTAGGGGGGGGCAAACAAGAGACCCAGTACTTC. It codes for CASSVGGGKQETQYF. This rearrangement joins TRBV9 to TRBJ2-5; a possible D gene is TRBD2 (7 bases). The CDR3 covers 15 residues. V was pared by 0 bases and J by 2 bases, with 11 bases between. Per the germline V gene, CDR1 is SGDLS and CDR2 is YYNGEE.